The 3 T cell receptor beta chains below all came from one sample that was sequenced in a study of cytomegalovirus exposure and HLA in healthy donors. This PCR relied on a set of 60 Vbeta primers and 13 Jbeta primers. The repertoire was sequenced with immunoSEQ multiplex PCR; TCRdb's copy has only in-frame clones and lacks some. The sample yields approximately 190,000 clones, over 75% seen once. The specimen sequenced was PBMCs. The receptors originated from a man aged 40-50 years in good health and CMV-seropositive.

This chain uses TRBV4-3 with TRBJ2-7; 10 positions agree with TRBD1. The germline CDR1 and CDR2 sequences are LGHNA and YSLEER. The CDR3 extends over 14 amino acids. J lost 3 bases, V lost 4 bases, and 3 bases had no gene match. The CDR3 DNA is TGCGCCAGCAGCCCGGGGACAGGGGACTACGAGCAGTACTTC. This encodes CASSPGTGDYEQYF.

V is TRBV18 and J is TRBJ2-5; 10 bases match TRBD1. The CDR3 has 18 residues. The ends lost 1 base at V and 1 base at J; junction bases unmatched: 9. Germline V gene sequence: CDR1 KGHSH, CDR2 LQKENI. In nucleotides, the CDR3 is TGTGCCAGCTCACCACTTACGTTCCGGACAGGGGGCCAAGAGACCCAGTACTTC. This codes for CASSPLTFRTGGQETQYF.

This rearrangement joins TRBV15 to TRBJ1-2; 9 bases fit TRBD1. Germline V gene lookup returns CDR1 LNHNV and CDR2 YYDKDF (reference sequence). CDR3 length: 14 residues. The J segment lost 4 bases and the V segment lost 3 bases, leaving 3 bases of the junction unmatched. This CDR3 is CATSRGDRVYGYTF. The CDR3 nucleotides are TGTGCCACCAGCAGGGGGGACAGGGTCTATGGCTACACCTTC. The full variable domain, in which reference TRBV15 and TRBJ1-2 provide the parts outside the CDR3, is DAMVIQNPRYQVTQFGKPVTLSCSQTLNHNVMYWYQQKSSQAPKLLFHYYDKDFNNEADTPDNFQSRRPNTSFCFLDIRSPGLGDTAMYLCATSRGDRVYGYTFGSGTRLTVV.